These T cell receptor beta chains were read from a single sample in a study of OX40 agonist ivuxolimab in advanced cancers. The data were produced by immunoSEQ multiplex PCR, yet TCRdb's version contains in-frame clones alone and is incomplete. The data contain roughly 80,000 clones, over 75% of them singletons. The sample here was CD4+ or CD8+ T cells sorted from blood, taken in a trial of the OX40 agonist ivuxolimab. These receptors originate from an adult with an advanced solid tumor such as melanoma, head and neck, liver or kidney cancer. Both conserved end residues are part of each CDR3. The order of the fields is V gene, J gene, D gene, clone size, CDR3 protein, CDR3 DNA. The D gene is left open where the match is weak. Only part of the rows carry a size: once, few, many, or a class if the clone is expanded.

TRBV6-5	TRBJ1-3	TRBD1	NA	CASTPEGTGGTTIYF	TGTGCCAGCACCCCGGAAGGGACAGGGGGAACCACCATATATTTT
TRBV19	TRBJ1-5	NA	once	CASSILGIGQPQHF	TGTGCCAGTAGTATATTAGGGATTGGACAGCCCCAGCATTTT
TRBV18	TRBJ2-3	NA	NA	CASSRGPDTQYF	TGTGCCAGCTCACGGGGTCCAGATACGCAGTATTTT
TRBV27	TRBJ2-2	NA	NA	CASSPRGLNTGELFF	TGTGCCAGCAGTCCCCGGGGGCTGAACACCGGGGAGCTGTTTTTT
TRBV15	TRBJ1-3	NA	NA	CATSRDGTGGNTIYF	TGTGCCACCAGCAGAGATGGCACGGGAGGAAACACCATATATTTT
TRBV7-8	TRBJ1-3	NA	NA	CASSRGVRAENTIYF	TGTGCCAGCAGCCGGGGGGTGAGGGCGGAGAACACCATATATTTT
TRBV7-2	TRBJ1-2	TRBD1	NA	CASSQERTGNYGYTF	TGTGCCAGCAGCCAAGAACGGACAGGGAACTATGGCTACACCTTC
TRBV4-3	TRBJ2-5	TRBD2	once	CASSPGTSGGVTQYF	TGCGCCAGCAGCCCCGGGACTAGCGGGGGAGTGACCCAGTACTTC
TRBV11-1	TRBJ2-1	NA	NA	CASRYGGGPSSYNEQFF	TGTGCCAGCAGATATGGCGGGGGCCCCAGCTCCTACAATGAGCAGTTCTTC
TRBV11-2	TRBJ2-2	NA	once	CASSRGQGANTGELFF	TGTGCCAGCAGCCGGGGGCAGGGGGCGAACACCGGGGAGCTGTTTTTT
TRBV7-8	TRBJ1-4	NA	NA	CASSLRGEKLFF	TGTGCCAGCAGCTTACGGGGGGAAAAACTGTTTTTT
TRBV10-3	TRBJ2-1	TRBD2	NA	CAIMGTSGNNEQFF	TGTGCCATCATGGGGACTAGCGGAAACAATGAGCAGTTCTTC
TRBV7-9	TRBJ2-5	NA	NA	CASSLVLTIQETQYF	TGTGCCAGCAGCTTAGTTTTGACAATTCAAGAGACCCAGTACTTC
TRBV27	TRBJ2-5	TRBD2	NA	CASSTLGRETQYF	TGTGCCAGCAGTACCCTCGGGAGGGAGACCCAGTACTTC
TRBV2	TRBJ1-2	NA	NA	CASSGRPNYGYTF	TGTGCCAGCAGTGGCAGGCCCAACTATGGCTACACCTTC
TRBV5-1	TRBJ2-2	NA	few	CASSLAVTGELFF	TGCGCCAGCAGCTTGGCGGTCACCGGGGAGCTGTTTTTT
TRBV5-1	TRBJ2-3	TRBD2	NA	CASSLRALAGGTDTQYF	TGCGCCAGCAGCTTGCGGGCACTAGCGGGTGGCACAGATACGCAGTATTTT
TRBV5-6	TRBJ2-7	NA	NA	CASSLIGPYEQYF	TGTGCCAGCAGCTTGATAGGGCCCTACGAGCAGTACTTC
TRBV28	TRBJ1-1	NA	NA	CASSLVQTNTEAFF	TGTGCCAGCAGTTTGGTACAGACGAACACTGAAGCTTTCTTT
TRBV5-6	TRBJ1-6	NA	once	CASSLWAKNSPLHF	TGTGCCAGCAGCTTGTGGGCGAAAAATTCACCCCTCCACTTT
TRBV11-2	TRBJ1-4	TRBD1	NA	CASSLRTGGGFFSNEKLFF	TGTGCCAGCAGCCTTAGGACAGGGGGTGGATTTTTTTCTAATGAAAAACTGTTTTTT
TRBV6-6	TRBJ1-2	NA	NA	CASSILQGEYHYGYTF	TGTGCCAGCAGTATTCTTCAGGGAGAGTATCACTATGGCTACACCTTC
TRBV11-2	TRBJ1-3	NA	NA	CASSFGTSSSGNTIYF	TGTGCCAGCAGCTTCGGGACATCGAGCTCTGGAAACACCATATATTTT
TRBV30	TRBJ1-4	NA	NA	CAWAPGTNEKLFF	TGTGCCTGGGCTCCAGGGACTAATGAAAAACTGTTTTTT
TRBV19	TRBJ2-2	TRBD1	NA	CASSGGQGAGTGELFF	TGTGCCAGTAGTGGGGGACAGGGGGCCGGAACCGGGGAGCTGTTTTTT
TRBV6-5	TRBJ2-3	NA	NA	CASSYSAVSTDTQYF	TGTGCCAGCAGTTACTCTGCGGTTAGCACAGATACGCAGTATTTT
TRBV9	TRBJ2-5	NA	NA	CASSAGGGQETQYF	TGTGCCAGCAGCGCTGGAGGGGGACAAGAGACCCAGTACTTC
TRBV2	TRBJ1-4	NA	NA	CASSETGEKLFF	TGTGCCAGCAGCGAGACAGGTGAAAAACTGTTTTTT
TRBV7-2	TRBJ1-1	NA	NA	CASRDRGAGWTEAFF	TGTGCCAGCAGGGATAGGGGGGCAGGTTGGACTGAAGCTTTCTTT
TRBV30	TRBJ2-3	NA	NA	CAFLTSTDTQYF	TGTGCCTTCTTGACCAGCACAGATACGCAGTATTTT
TRBV7-6	TRBJ1-2	TRBD1	NA	CASSLSRGLRAEYTF	TGTGCCAGCAGCTTATCGAGGGGGCTGAGGGCCGAATACACCTTC
TRBV14	TRBJ2-5	TRBD1	NA	CASSQRGSQGSETQYF	TGTGCCAGCAGCCAAAGGGGCTCACAGGGGTCGGAGACCCAGTACTTC
TRBV25-1	TRBJ1-1	TRBD1	NA	CASSESGTGVTEAFF	TGTGCCAGCAGTGAATCGGGGACAGGGGTGACTGAAGCTTTCTTT
TRBV6-5	TRBJ2-1	NA	NA	CASSYPVGEQFF	TGTGCCAGCAGTTACCCGGTTGGTGAGCAGTTCTTC
TRBV5-6	TRBJ2-1	TRBD2	NA	CASSFSGGPNEQFF	TGTGCCAGCAGCTTTTCGGGGGGGCCCAATGAGCAGTTCTTC
TRBV2	TRBJ2-3	NA	NA	CASSGQRAFTDTQYF	TGTGCCAGCAGTGGACAGCGGGCCTTCACAGATACGCAGTATTTT
TRBV11-2	TRBJ2-7	NA	NA	CASSHNTGSRPYEQYF	TGTGCCAGCAGCCATAACACCGGGTCTAGGCCCTACGAGCAGTACTTC
TRBV19	TRBJ2-2	TRBD1	NA	CASSDRGLTGELFF	TGTGCCAGCAGTGACAGGGGGTTGACCGGGGAGCTGTTTTTT
TRBV30	TRBJ2-5	NA	few	CAWSGGRSLYF	TGTGCCTGGAGTGGCGGACGGAGCTTGTACTTC
TRBV5-1	TRBJ2-5	TRBD1	NA	CASSLEDRVQETQYF	TGCGCCAGCAGCTTGGAGGACAGGGTACAAGAGACCCAGTACTTC
TRBV29-1	TRBJ2-7	NA	NA	CSAGRGEYYEQYF	TGCAGCGCAGGGAGAGGGGAATACTACGAGCAGTACTTC
TRBV6-5	TRBJ2-7	NA	NA	CASSYSAARRVYEQYF	TGTGCCAGCAGTTACTCAGCGGCGCGCAGAGTATACGAGCAGTACTTC